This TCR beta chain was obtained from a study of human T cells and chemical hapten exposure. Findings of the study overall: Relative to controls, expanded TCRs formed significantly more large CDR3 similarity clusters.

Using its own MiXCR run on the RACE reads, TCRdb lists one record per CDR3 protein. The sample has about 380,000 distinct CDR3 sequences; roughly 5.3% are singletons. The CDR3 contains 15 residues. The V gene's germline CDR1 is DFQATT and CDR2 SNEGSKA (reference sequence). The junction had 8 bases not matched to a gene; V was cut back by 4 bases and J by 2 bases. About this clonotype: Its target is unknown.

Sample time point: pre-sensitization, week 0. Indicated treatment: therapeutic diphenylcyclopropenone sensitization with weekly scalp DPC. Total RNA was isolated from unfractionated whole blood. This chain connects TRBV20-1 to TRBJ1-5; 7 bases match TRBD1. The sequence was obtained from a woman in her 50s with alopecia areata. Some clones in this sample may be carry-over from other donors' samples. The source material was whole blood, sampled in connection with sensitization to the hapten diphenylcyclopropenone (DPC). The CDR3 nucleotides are TGCAGTGCTATGCTGGGAGGGGGCGGCAATCAGCCCCAGCATTTT. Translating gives CSAMLGGGGNQPQHF.